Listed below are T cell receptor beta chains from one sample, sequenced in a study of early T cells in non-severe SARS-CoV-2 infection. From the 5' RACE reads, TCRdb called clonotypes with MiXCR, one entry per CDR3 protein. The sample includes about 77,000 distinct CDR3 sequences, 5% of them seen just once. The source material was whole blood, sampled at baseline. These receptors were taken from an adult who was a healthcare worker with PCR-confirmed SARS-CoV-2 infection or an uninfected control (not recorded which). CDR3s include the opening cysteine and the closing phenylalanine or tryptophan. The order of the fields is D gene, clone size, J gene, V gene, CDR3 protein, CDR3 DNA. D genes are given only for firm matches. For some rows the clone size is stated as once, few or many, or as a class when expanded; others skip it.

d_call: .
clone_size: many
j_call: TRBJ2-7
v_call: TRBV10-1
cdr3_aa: CASSESALEDEQYF
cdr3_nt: TGCGCCAGCAGTGAGTCTGCACTGGAAGACGAGCAGTACTTC

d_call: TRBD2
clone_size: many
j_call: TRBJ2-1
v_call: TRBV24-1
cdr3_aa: CATRNSGRWCNEQFF
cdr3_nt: TGTGCCACCAGGAACAGCGGGAGATGGTGCAATGAGCAGTTCTTC

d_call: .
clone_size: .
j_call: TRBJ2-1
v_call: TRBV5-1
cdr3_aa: CASSDHNEQFF
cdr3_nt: TGCGCCAGCTCGGATCACAATGAGCAGTTCTTC

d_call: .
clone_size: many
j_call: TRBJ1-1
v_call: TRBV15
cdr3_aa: CATSRDLGGSGTEAFF
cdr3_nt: TGTGCCACCAGCAGAGATTTAGGGGGTTCGGGCACTGAAGCTTTCTTT

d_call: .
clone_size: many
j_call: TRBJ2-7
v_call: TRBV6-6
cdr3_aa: CASSYADRVYEQYF
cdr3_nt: TGTGCCAGCAGTTACGCGGACAGAGTCTACGAGCAGTACTTC

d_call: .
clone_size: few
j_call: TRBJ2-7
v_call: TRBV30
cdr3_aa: CAWDEWGGSYEQYF
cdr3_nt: TGTGCCTGGGACGAGTGGGGAGGCTCCTACGAGCAGTACTTC

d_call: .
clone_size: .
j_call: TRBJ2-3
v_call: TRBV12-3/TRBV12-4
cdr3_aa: CATRSGGGPSDTQNF
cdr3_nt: TGTGCCACCCGCTCAGGGGGAGGGCCCTCAGATACGCAGAATTTT

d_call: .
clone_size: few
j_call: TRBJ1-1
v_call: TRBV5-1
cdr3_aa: CASSLAVSQGEAFF
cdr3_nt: TGCGCCAGCAGCTTGGCCGTGTCACAGGGAGAAGCTTTCTTT

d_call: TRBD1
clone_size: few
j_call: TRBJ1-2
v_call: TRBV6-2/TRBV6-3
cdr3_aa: CASSLTGKDYGYTF
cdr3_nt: TGTGCCAGCAGTCTGACAGGGAAGGACTATGGCTACACCTTC

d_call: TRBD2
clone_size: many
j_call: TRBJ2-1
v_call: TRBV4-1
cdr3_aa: CASSQTWGGSQFF
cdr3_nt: TGCGCCAGCAGCCAAACCTGGGGAGGGTCTCAGTTCTTC

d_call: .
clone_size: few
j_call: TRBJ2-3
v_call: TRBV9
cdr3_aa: CASSFGLLGDTQYF
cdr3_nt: TGTGCCAGCAGCTTTGGACTCTTGGGAGATACGCAGTATTTT

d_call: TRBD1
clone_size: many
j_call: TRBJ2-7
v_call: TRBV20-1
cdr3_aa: CSARHRGSSYEQYF
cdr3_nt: TGCAGTGCTAGACACAGGGGGAGCTCCTACGAGCAGTACTTC

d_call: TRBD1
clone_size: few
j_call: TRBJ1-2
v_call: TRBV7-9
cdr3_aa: CASSLRVDRGSPKGYTF
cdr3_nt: TGTGCCAGCAGCTTAAGGGTGGACAGGGGCTCTCCAAAAGGCTACACCTTC

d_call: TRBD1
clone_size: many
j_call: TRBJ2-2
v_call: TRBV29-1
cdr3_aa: CSADRDPNTGELFF
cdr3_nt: TGCAGCGCCGACAGGGACCCGAACACCGGGGAGCTGTTTTTT

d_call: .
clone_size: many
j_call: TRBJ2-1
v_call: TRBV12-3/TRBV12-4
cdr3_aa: CASRTGYNEQFF
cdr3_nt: TGTGCCAGCAGAACAGGTTACAATGAGCAGTTCTTC

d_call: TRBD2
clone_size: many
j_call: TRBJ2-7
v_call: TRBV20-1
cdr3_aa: CSAPASGVSYEQYF
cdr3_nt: TGCAGTGCACCCGCTAGCGGGGTCTCCTACGAGCAGTACTTC

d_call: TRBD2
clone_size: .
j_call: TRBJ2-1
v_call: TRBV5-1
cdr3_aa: CASSSSSGRYNEQFF
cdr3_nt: TGCGCCAGCAGCTCGTCTAGCGGGAGGTATAATGAGCAGTTCTTC

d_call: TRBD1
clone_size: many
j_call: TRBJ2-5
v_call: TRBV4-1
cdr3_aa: CASSALPGQGAGETQYF
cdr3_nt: TGCGCCAGCAGCGCGCTCCCGGGACAGGGGGCAGGGGAGACCCAGTACTTC